Below are 14 T cell receptor beta chains sequenced from a single sample in a study of vaccination and CD4 T cells after COVID-19. Sequencing of the DNA from cultured CD4+ T cells was carried out with the Oncomine TCR Beta short-read assay. After culture, CD4+ T cells served as the source for genomic DNA extraction. TCRdb used MiXCR to reprocess the PCR reads, holding one entry per CDR3 protein. The sample has several thousand distinct CDR3 sequences; under 40% are singletons. The sample's treatment: 10-day PBMC culture with coronavirus spike peptide pools or control peptides (ViraFEST assay). Harvesting of the unexposed donor's CD4+ T cells predated the COVID-19 pandemic (2011-2018). Antigens for these TCRs are unknown. The specimen sequenced was CD4+ T cells from blood, cultured in vitro. These receptors all come from a human donor in good health.

The gene calls are TRBV9 and TRBJ2-5, with D perhaps being TRBD1 or TRBD2 (5 bases each). CDR3 length: 15 residues. The germline V gene has CDR1 SGDLS and CDR2 YYNGEE. V was trimmed by 1 base and J by 5 bases, leaving 15 bases between them. The CDR3 region has the DNA TGTGCCAGCAGCGTAAGGCCTGCTTGGGGGGAGACCCAGTACTTC. Its protein product is CASSVRPAWGETQYF.

V gene TRBV6-5 combines with J gene TRBJ1-2; TRBD1 might be the D (6 bases). The CDR3 consists of 14 residues. The germline V and J ends were trimmed by 0 bases and 3 bases, with 8 bases remaining between them. CDR1 and CDR2 (germline): MNHEY, SVGAGI. CDR3 nucleotides: TGTGCCAGCAGTTACTCGCCAGGGGACTATGGCTACACCTTC. As protein: CASSYSPGDYGYTF.

The J gene is TRBJ2-3, the V gene TRBV7-3; D gene unclear. This CDR3 is built from 15 residues. V lost 3 bases and J lost 0, with 10 bases in between. The V gene's germline CDR1 is SGHTA and CDR2 FQGTGA. As DNA, the CDR3 is TGTGCCAGCAGCTTGACCTCGGCTAGCACAGATACGCAGTATTTT. Protein: CASSLTSASTDTQYF.

This clonotype turned up a few times. The rearrangement uses TRBV11-1 and TRBJ2-5, with D uncertain. The V and J ends lost 4 bases and 1 base respectively, with 1 base between them. This CDR3 has 11 residues. Germline-derived CDR1 and CDR2 are SGHAT and FQDESV (reference sequence). DNA for the CDR3: TGTGCCAGCAGCTCCCAAGAGACCCAGTACTTC. This sequence encodes CASSSQETQYF.

This chain joins TRBV20-1 and TRBJ2-3; TRBD2 is a possible D gene (6 bases). Germline-derived CDR1 and CDR2 are DFQATT and SNEGSKA (reference sequence). CDR3 length equals 14 residues. Trimming removed 5 bases at V and 5 bases at J, with 17 bases between. The CDR3 loop reads CSADQGGMGDTQYF. The DNA for the CDR3 is TGCAGTGCTGACCAAGGCGGGATGGGAGATACGCAGTATTTT.

The chain is built from TRBV10-3 and TRBJ2-6; D is possibly TRBD1 (5 bases). The CDR3 loop spans 13 amino acids. V lost 11 bases and J 4 bases, leaving 12 bases between the germline ends. CDR1 and CDR2 (germline): ENHRY, SYGVKD. CDR3 amino acids: CAARQPGANVLTF. The CDR3 DNA follows: TGTGCCGCCCGACAGCCGGGGGCCAACGTCCTGACTTTC.

The V call is TRBV20-1, the J call TRBJ1-2, with D uncertain. The CDR3 has 14 residues. CDR1 and CDR2 (germline): DFQATT, SNEGSKA (reference sequence). Deletions cut 6 bases from V and 6 bases from J, with 20 bases between. CDR3 protein: CSASPGERVDGYTF. Here the CDR3 DNA reads TGCAGTGCATCCCCGGGAGAAAGGGTGGATGGCTACACCTTC.

This sequence joins TRBV20-1 and TRBJ2-7, with D perhaps TRBD1 (5 bases). The CDR3 runs 14 residues. Germline V gene data show CDR1 as DFQATT and CDR2 as SNEGSKA (reference sequence). Trimming cost V 5 bases and J 2 bases, with 16 bases left between them. The CDR3 coding sequence is TGCAGTGCTTATGGGCCAGGGTCCGCCTACGAGCAGTACTTC. Translation gives CSAYGPGSAYEQYF.

This chain connects TRBV19 to TRBJ1-1, with D uncertain. This CDR3 is built from 15 residues. The germline V and J ends were trimmed by 5 bases and 5 bases, with 18 bases remaining between them. The germline gives CDR1 LNHDA, CDR2 SQIVND (reference sequence). The CDR3 reads CASSPPGLGGTEAFF. The DNA for the CDR3 is TGTGCCAGTAGTCCCCCCGGCCTCGGCGGGACTGAAGCTTTCTTT.

The chain links TRBV28 to TRBJ1-1; a weak D match, TRBD1 (6 bases). The V end was cut by 8 bases, the J end by 0 bases, with 13 bases between. CDR1 is MDHEN and CDR2 is SYDVKM in the germline V gene. The CDR3 extends over 14 amino acids. The CDR3 is CASLGALVNTEAFF. The CDR3 region has the DNA TGTGCCAGCTTGGGGGCTCTTGTGAACACTGAAGCTTTCTTT. The full variable domain, in which reference TRBV28 and TRBJ1-1 provide the parts outside the CDR3, is DVKVTQSSRYLVKRTGEKVFLECVQDMDHENMFWYRQDPGLGLRLIYFSYDVKMKEKGDIPEGYSVSREKKERFSLILESASTNQTSMYLCASLGALVNTEAFFGQGTRLTVV.

This clonotype was seen a few times. The rearrangement uses TRBV7-2 and TRBJ2-2; D is ambiguous. Germline CDR1 is SGHTA and CDR2 is FQGNSA. V lost 7 bases to trimming and J lost 6 bases, with 12 bases between them. The CDR3 runs 13 residues. The CDR3 DNA sequence: TGTGCCAGCATCCCCTCGGTTGCCGGGGAGCTGTTTTTT. Its protein product is CASIPSVAGELFF.

CDR3 DNA: TGTGCCAGCAGCTGGCACGGCCTGACCCAGTACTTC. Its protein is CASSWHGLTQYF. V usage is TRBV5-5 and J usage is TRBJ2-5; D is uncertain. The germline V gene encodes CDR1 SGHKS and CDR2 YYEKEE (reference sequence). The CDR3 length is 12 residues. Trimming took 3 bases from V and 7 from J, leaving 10 bases between them. The whole variable domain, filled in from reference TRBV5-5 and TRBJ2-5, reads DAGVTQSPTHLIKTRGQQVTLRCSPISGHKSVSWYQQVLGQGPQFIFQYYEKEERGRGNFPDRFSARQFPNYSSELNVNALLLGDSALYLCASSWHGLTQYFGPGTRLLVL.

This clonotype was counted a few times. This sequence joins TRBV7-3 and TRBJ1-2; D not certain. V was cut by 5 bases and J by 5 bases, with 12 bases left in between. The CDR3 totals 13 residues. Germline CDR1 is SGHTA and CDR2 is FQGTGA. CDR3 protein: CASSVGSGYGYTF. In nucleotides, the CDR3 is TGTGCCAGCAGCGTGGGCTCAGGATATGGCTACACCTTC. The entire variable domain, with the rest obtained from reference TRBV7-3 and TRBJ1-2, is as follows: GAGVSQTPSNKVTEKGKYVELRCDPISGHTALYWYRQSLGQGPEFLIYFQGTGAADDSGLPNDRFFAVRPEGSVSTLKIQRTERGDSAVYLCASSVGSGYGYTFGSGTRLTVV.

This sequence joins TRBV7-6 and TRBJ2-3; D gene ambiguous. Trimming took 1 base from V and 1 from J, leaving 6 bases between them. Germline loops: CDR1 SGHVS, CDR2 FNYEAQ. This CDR3 has 14 residues. CDR3: CASSLDEGTDTQYF. CDR3 bases: TGTGCCAGCAGCTTAGACGAGGGCACAGATACGCAGTATTTT.